This T cell receptor (beta chain) was profiled in a study of blood T cell repertoires in COVID-19. This clone has only a few counts. The repertoire was sequenced with immunoSEQ multiplex PCR; TCRdb's copy has only in-frame clones and lacks some. The sample includes about 160,000 clones, just under 85% of them seen just once. The CDR3 consists of 14 residues. The V gene's germline CDR1 is LGHNA and CDR2 YNFKEQ. V shed 8 bases and J shed 2 bases, with 13 bases lying between them. Sequenced material: peripheral blood. This clonotype was obtained from a woman older than 75 with acute or convalescent COVID-19. The gene calls are TRBV4-2 and TRBJ1-3; D might be TRBD1 (6 bases). The CDR3, as DNA: TGTGCCAGCGCCCGGACAGCGGCTGGAAACACCATATATTTT. Translating gives CASARTAAGNTIYF.